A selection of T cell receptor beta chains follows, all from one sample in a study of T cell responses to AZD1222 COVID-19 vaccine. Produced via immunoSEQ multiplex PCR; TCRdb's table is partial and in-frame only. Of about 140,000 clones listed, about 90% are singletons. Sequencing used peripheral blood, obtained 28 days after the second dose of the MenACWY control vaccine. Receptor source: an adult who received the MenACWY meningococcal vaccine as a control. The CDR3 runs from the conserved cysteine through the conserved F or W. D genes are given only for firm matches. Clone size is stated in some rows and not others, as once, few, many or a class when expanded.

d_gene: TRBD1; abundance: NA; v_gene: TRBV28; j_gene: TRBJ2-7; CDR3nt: TGTGCCAGCAGTCCCGGGACAGGGACCTACGAGCAGTACTTC; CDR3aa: CASSPGTGTYEQYF
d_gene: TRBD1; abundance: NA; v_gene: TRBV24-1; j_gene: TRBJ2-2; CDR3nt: TGTGCCACCAGTGAAAGTGACAGGGAGAGGACCGGGGAGCTGTTTTTT; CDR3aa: CATSESDRERTGELFF
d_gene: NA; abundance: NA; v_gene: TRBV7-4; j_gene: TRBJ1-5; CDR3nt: TGTGCCAGCAGCTCCACCCTGCGGGGGGCGGATCAGCCCCAGCATTTT; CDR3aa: CASSSTLRGADQPQHF
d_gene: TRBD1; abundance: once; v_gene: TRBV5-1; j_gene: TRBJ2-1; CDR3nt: TGCGCCAGCAGCTTGGCTCGTGACAGGGGTTTCGATGAGCAGTTCTTC; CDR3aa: CASSLARDRGFDEQFF
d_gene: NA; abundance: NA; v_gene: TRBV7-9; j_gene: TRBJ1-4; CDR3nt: TGTGCCAGCAGCTCCCCGGATGAAAAACTGTTTTTT; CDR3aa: CASSSPDEKLFF
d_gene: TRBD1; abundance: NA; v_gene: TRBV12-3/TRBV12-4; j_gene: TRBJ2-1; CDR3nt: TGTGCCAGCAGTGCGAAACAGGGGAATGAGCAGTTCTTC; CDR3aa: CASSAKQGNEQFF
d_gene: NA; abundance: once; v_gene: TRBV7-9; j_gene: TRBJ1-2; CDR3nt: TGTGCCAGCAGCTTACGTCCGGATGGCTACACCTTC; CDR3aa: CASSLRPDGYTF
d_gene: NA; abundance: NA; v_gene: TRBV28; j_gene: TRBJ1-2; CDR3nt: TGTGCCAGCAGTCTTACAGGGACGAGGTATGGCTACACCTTC; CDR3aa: CASSLTGTRYGYTF
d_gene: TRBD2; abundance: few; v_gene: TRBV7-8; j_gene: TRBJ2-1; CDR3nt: TGTGCCAGCAGCTTAGAGAGCGGGGGCTACAATGAGCAGTTCTTC; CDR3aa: CASSLESGGYNEQFF
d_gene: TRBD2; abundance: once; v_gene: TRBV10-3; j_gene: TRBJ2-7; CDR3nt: TGTGCCATCAGTGAGTTAGCGGGAGGGGGGGTTTCCTACGAGCAGTACTTC; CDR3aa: CAISELAGGGVSYEQYF
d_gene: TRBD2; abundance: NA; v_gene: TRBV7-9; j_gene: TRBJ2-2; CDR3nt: TGTGCCAGCAGCCTGCGACTAGCGGGGTGGAGCACCGGGGAGCTGTTTTTT; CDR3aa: CASSLRLAGWSTGELFF
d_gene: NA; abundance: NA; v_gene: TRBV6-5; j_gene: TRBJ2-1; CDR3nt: TGTGCCAGCAGTTACTCCATCCTTGAAGGTGGGGAGCAGTTCTTC; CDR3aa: CASSYSILEGGEQFF
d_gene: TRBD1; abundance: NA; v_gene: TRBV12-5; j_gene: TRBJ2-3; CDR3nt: TGTGCTAGTGCCCCGGGACAGGTCTTCACAGATACGCAGTATTTT; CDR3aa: CASAPGQVFTDTQYF
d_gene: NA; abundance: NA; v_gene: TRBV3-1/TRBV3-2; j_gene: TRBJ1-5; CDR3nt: TGTGCCAGCAGCCAAAGCCGCAATCAGCCCCAGCATTTT; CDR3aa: CASSQSRNQPQHF
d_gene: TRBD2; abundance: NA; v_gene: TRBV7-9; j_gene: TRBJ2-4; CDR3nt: TGTGCCAGCAGCTTAGGGGCGGGAGCGGACAACATTCAGTACTTC; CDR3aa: CASSLGAGADNIQYF
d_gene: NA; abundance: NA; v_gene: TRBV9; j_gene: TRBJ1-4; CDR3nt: TGTGCCAGCAGCGTTACGCCAGCAACTAATGAAAAACTGTTTTTT; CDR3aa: CASSVTPATNEKLFF
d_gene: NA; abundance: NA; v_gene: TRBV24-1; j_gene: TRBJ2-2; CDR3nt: TGTGCCACCAGTGGGGCCAGGGACACCGGGGAGCTGTTTTTT; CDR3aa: CATSGARDTGELFF
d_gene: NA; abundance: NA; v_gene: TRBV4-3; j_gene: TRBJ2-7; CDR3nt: TGCGCCAGCAGCCAAGATGTGGGGTACTCCTACGAGCAGTACTTC; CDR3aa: CASSQDVGYSYEQYF
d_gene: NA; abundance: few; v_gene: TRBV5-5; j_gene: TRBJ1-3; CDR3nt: TGTGCCAGCAGCTTGCAGGGACCTGGTAATGGAAACACCATATATTTT; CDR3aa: CASSLQGPGNGNTIYF
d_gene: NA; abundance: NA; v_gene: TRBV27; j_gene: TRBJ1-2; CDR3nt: TGTGCCAGCAGTTTTGGGATGAACTATGGCTACACCTTC; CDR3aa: CASSFGMNYGYTF
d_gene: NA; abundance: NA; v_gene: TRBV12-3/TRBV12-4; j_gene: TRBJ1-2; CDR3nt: TGTGCCAGCAGTTATCGCCGGGACGATGGCTACACCTTC; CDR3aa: CASSYRRDDGYTF
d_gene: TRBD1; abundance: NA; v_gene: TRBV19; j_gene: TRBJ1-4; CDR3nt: TGTGCCAGCCAAAGGACAGGAGTTAATGAAAAACTGTTTTTT; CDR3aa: CASQRTGVNEKLFF
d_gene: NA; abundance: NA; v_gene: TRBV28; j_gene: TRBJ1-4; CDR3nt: TGTGCCAGCAGTACCGGCGCAACTAATGAAAAACTGTTTTTT; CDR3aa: CASSTGATNEKLFF
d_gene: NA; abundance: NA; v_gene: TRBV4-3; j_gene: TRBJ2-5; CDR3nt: TGCGCCAGCAGCCAAGGCAGGGAAGGTGAGACCCAGTACTTC; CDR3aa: CASSQGREGETQYF
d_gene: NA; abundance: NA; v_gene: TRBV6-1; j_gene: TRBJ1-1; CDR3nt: TGTGCCAGCAGTGAAGGGGAGAGAGGAACCACTGAAGCTTTCTTT; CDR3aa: CASSEGERGTTEAFF
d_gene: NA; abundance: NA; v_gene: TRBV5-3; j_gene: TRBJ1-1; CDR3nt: TGTGCCAGGGGAGGGGTGACTGAAGCTTTCTTT; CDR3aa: CARGGVTEAFF
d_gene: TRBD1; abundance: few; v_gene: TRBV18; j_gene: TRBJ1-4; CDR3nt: TGTGCCAGCTCCGAGTGGACAGGAGAAGGAAAACTGTTTTTT; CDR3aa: CASSEWTGEGKLFF
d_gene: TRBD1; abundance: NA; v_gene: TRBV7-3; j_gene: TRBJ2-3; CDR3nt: TGTGCCAGCAGCTGGTCCGGGACAGGGTCAGATACGCAGTATTTT; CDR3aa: CASSWSGTGSDTQYF
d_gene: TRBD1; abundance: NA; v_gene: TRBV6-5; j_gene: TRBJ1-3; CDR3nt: TGTGCCAGCAGAATAGGGGGCGCTGGAAACACCATATATTTT; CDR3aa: CASRIGGAGNTIYF
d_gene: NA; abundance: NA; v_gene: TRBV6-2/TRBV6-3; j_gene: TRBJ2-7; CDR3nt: TGTGCCAGCAGTTACGGCGGAAATGGGGTAAACGAGCAGTACTTC; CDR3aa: CASSYGGNGVNEQYF
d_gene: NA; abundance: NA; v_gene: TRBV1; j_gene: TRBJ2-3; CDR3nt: TGCACCAGCAGCCTCCTGGGGGCTAGCGGGAGCACAGATACGCAGTATTTT; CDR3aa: CTSSLLGASGSTDTQYF
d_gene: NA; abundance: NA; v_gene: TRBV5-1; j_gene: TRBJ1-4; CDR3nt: TGCGCCAGCAGCTTGAATCCAACTAATGAAAAACTGTTTTTT; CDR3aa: CASSLNPTNEKLFF
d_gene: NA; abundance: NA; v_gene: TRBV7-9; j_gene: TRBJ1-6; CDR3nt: TGTGCCAGCAGCTTAGCGGGCGGCGGGAGCTCACCCCTCCACTTT; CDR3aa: CASSLAGGGSSPLHF
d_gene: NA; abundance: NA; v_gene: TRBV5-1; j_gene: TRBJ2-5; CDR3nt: TGCGCCAGCAGCTTGGGGAGCAACCAAGAGACCCAGTACTTC; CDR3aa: CASSLGSNQETQYF
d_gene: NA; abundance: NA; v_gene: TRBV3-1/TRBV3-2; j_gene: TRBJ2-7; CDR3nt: TGTGCCAGCAGCCAAGTGGGAGGCTACGAGCAGTACTTC; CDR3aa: CASSQVGGYEQYF
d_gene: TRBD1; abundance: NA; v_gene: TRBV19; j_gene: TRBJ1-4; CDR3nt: TGTGCCAGTAGTATCGGGACAGGGTTAAAACTGTTTTTT; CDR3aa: CASSIGTGLKLFF
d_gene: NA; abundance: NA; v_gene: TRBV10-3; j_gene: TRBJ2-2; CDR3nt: TGTGCCATCAGTGAGTCGAGTCGGGGGCCGAACACCGGGGAGCTGTTTTTT; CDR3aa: CAISESSRGPNTGELFF
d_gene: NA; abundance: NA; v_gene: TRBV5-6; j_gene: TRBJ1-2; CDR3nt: TGTGCCAGCAGCTTCACCGGGAGAGATCAGGGCTACACCTTC; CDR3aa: CASSFTGRDQGYTF
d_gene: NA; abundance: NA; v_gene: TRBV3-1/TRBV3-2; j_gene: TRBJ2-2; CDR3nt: TGTGCCAGCAGCAACCCGCCTCCCGGGGAGCTGTTTTTT; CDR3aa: CASSNPPPGELFF
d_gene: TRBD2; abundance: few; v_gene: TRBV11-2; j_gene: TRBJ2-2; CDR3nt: TGTGCCACGCAACTAGCGGGAGGCATCGGGGAGCTGTTTTTT; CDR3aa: CATQLAGGIGELFF
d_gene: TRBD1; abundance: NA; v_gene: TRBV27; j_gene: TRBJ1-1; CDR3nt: TGTGCCAGCAGTTTGCAGGGGGGCACTGAAGCTTTCTTT; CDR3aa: CASSLQGGTEAFF
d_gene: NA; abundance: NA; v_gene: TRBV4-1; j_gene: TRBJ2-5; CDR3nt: TGCGCCAGCAGCGGGGCTGGGTTAGGGCAAGAGACCCAGTACTTC; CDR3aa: CASSGAGLGQETQYF
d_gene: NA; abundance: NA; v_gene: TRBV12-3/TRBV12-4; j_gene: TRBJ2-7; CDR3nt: TGTGCCAGCAGTGGACTTGTTTACGAGCAGTACTTC; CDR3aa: CASSGLVYEQYF
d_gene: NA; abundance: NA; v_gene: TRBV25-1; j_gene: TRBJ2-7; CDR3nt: TGTGCCAGCAGCAGGGGATCCTACGAGCAGTACTTC; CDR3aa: CASSRGSYEQYF
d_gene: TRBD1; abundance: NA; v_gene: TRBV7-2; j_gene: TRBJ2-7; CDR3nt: TGTGCCAGCAACCAGGACAGGGGATTCTACGAGCAGTACTTC; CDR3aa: CASNQDRGFYEQYF
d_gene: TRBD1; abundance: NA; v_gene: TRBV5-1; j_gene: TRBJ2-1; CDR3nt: TGCGCCAGCAGCTTGGGGGACAGGGTTAACAATGAGCAGTTCTTC; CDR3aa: CASSLGDRVNNEQFF
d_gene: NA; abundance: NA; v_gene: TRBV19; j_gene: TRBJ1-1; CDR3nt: TGTGCCAGTAGTCCTGGGCACAGCGGGAACACTGAAGCTTTCTTT; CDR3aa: CASSPGHSGNTEAFF
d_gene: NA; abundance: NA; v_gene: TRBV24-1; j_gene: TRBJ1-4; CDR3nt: TGTGCCACCAGTGAGGGGACCTTTGCAACTAATGAAAAACTGTTTTTT; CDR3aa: CATSEGTFATNEKLFF
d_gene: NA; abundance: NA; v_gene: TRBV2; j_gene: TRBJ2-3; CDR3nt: TGTGCCACCCTCAAAATGACGAGCGGAGCCACAGATACGCAGTATTTT; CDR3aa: CATLKMTSGATDTQYF
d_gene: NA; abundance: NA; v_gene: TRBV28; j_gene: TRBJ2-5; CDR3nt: TGTGCCAGTCGGGGGGCAGGATTACAAGAGACCCAGTACTTC; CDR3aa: CASRGAGLQETQYF
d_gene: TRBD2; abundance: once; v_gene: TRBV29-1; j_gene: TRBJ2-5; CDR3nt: TGCAGCGTTGCCCCGGGACTAGCGCTACAAGAGACCCAGTACTTC; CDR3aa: CSVAPGLALQETQYF
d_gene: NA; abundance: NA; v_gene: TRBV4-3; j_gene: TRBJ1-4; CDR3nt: TGCGCCAGCAGCCAAGAGCCCCAGGGTGCTAATGAAAAACTGTTTTTT; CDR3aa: CASSQEPQGANEKLFF
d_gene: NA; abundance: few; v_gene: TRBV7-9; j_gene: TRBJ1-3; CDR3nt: TGTGCCAGCAGCTTAGACCGGGACCGATATTTGGGCAGCACCATATATTTT; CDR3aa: CASSLDRDRYLGSTIYF
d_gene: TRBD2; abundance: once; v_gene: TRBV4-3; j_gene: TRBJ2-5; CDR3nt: TGCGCCAGCAGCCATGGATGGGGAATAGCGGGAGGGCGGTCGGAGACCCAGTACTTC; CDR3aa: CASSHGWGIAGGRSETQYF
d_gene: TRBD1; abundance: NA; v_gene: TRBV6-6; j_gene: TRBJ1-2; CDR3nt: TGTGCCAGCTTCCAGGGGGCGGATGGCTACACCTTC; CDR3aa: CASFQGADGYTF
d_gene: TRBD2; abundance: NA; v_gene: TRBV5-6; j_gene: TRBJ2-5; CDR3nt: TGTGCCAGCAGCTTGCTGAGAAGGACTAGCGGGGAGACCCAGTACTTC; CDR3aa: CASSLLRRTSGETQYF
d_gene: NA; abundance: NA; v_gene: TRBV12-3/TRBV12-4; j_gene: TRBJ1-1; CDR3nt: TGTGCCAGCAGCCCCCTCGGGGACACTGAAGCTTTCTTT; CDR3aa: CASSPLGDTEAFF
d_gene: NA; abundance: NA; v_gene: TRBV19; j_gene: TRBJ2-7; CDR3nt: TGTGCCAGTAGTATCGCTCCGGCGGGACCCTACGAGCAGTACTTC; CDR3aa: CASSIAPAGPYEQYF
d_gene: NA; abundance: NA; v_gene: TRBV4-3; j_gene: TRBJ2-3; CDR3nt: TGCGCCAGCAGCCAAGGGTTGAGCACAGATACGCAGTATTTT; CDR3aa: CASSQGLSTDTQYF